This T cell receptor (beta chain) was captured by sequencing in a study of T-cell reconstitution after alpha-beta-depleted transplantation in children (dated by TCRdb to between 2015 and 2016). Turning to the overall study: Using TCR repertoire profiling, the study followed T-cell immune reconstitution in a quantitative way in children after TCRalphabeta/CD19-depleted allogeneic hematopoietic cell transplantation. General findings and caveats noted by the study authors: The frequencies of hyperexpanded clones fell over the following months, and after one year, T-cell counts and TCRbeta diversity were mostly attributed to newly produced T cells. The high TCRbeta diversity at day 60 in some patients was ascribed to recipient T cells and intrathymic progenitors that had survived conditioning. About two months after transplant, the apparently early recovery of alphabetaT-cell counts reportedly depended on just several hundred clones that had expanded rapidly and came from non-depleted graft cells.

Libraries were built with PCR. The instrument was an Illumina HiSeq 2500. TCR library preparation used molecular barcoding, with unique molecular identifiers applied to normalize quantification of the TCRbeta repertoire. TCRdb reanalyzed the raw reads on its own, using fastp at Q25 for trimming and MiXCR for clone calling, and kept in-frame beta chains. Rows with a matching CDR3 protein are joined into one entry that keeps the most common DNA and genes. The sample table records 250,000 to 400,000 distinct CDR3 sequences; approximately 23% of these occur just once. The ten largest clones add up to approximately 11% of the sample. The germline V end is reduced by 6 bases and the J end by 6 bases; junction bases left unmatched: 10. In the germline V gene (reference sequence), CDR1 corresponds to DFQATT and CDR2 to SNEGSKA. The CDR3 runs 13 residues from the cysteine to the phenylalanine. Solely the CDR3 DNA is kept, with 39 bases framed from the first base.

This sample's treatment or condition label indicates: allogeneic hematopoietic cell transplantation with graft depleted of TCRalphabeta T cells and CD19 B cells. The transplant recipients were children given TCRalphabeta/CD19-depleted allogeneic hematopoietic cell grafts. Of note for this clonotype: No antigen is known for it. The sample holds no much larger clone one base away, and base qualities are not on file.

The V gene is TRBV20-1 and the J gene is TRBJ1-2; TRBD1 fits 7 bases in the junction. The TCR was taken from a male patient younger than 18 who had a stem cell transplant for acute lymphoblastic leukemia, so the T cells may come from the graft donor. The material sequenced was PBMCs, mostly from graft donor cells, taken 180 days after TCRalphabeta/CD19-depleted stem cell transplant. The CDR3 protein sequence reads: CSAHRGWGNGYTF. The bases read TGCAGTGCGCACAGGGGATGGGGGAATGGCTACACCTTC.